This is a list of T cell receptor beta chains from one sample in a study of technical replicates of blood from a handful of donors. The protocol was immunoSEQ multiplex PCR, while the TCRdb copy is restricted to in-frame clones and leaves out a portion. This sample yields 80,000 to 85,000 clones, of which around nine tenths are seen a single time; about 0.38% belongs to the top ten. The sequencing input was T cells isolated from PBMCs. The receptor set was obtained from a human donor in good health. The CDR3 runs from the conserved cysteine through the conserved F or W. A D gene is named only where the DNA matches it firmly. Not all rows give a size; the values are once, few, many and, for expanded clones, a class.

clone_size j_call d_call v_call cdr3_nt cdr3_aa
. TRBJ2-3 TRBD2 TRBV4-3 TGCGCCAGCAGCCAAGATACTAGCGGGACCCTCACAGATACGCAGTATTTT CASSQDTSGTLTDTQYF
. TRBJ2-1 . TRBV7-2 TGTGCCAGCAGCTTTACCCAGGGCGATGAGCAGTTCTTC CASSFTQGDEQFF
. TRBJ2-7 TRBD2 TRBV2 TGTGCCAGCAGTACTAGCGGGAGTGCCTACGAGCAGTACTTC CASSTSGSAYEQYF
. TRBJ2-5 TRBD1 TRBV28 TGTGCCAGCAGTAAAATCAGGGGGCTGGTGGTAGAGACCCAGTACTTC CASSKIRGLVVETQYF
. TRBJ2-2 . TRBV15 TGTGCCACCAGCATACAACAGGGGAACACCGGGGAGCTGTTTTTT CATSIQQGNTGELFF
. TRBJ1-5 TRBD1 TRBV23-1 TGCGCCAGCAGCTGCCGGACAGGGGGCAATCAGCCCCAGCATTTT CASSCRTGGNQPQHF
. TRBJ2-4 TRBD2 TRBV5-4 TGTGCCAGCAGCTCGCAGATAGCGGGAGGGATAAGCATTCAGTACTTC CASSSQIAGGISIQYF
. TRBJ1-1 . TRBV5-4 TGTGCCAGCAGCTTGATCAGGTTAGGGAGCACTGAAGCTTTCTTT CASSLIRLGSTEAFF
. TRBJ1-2 . TRBV6-5 TGTGCCAGCAGACCTCAGGACATGATTAACTATGGCTACACCTTC CASRPQDMINYGYTF
. TRBJ2-1 TRBD2 TRBV14 TGTGCCAGCAGCCAAGGTCTAGCGGGGCCCGAGCTTTACAATGAGCAGTTCTTC CASSQGLAGPELYNEQFF
. TRBJ2-3 TRBD2 TRBV11-1 TGTGCCAGCAGCCCCGGGACTAGCGGGCACACAGATACGCAGTATTTT CASSPGTSGHTDTQYF
. TRBJ1-3 . TRBV7-2 TGTGCCAGCAGCCCAAGTAGCACCGGAAACACCATATATTTT CASSPSSTGNTIYF
. TRBJ1-2 TRBD1 TRBV7-3 TGTGCCAGCAGCTTAAGCCCCGAACAGGGGCCGGCTGGCTACACCTTC CASSLSPEQGPAGYTF
once TRBJ2-7 TRBD2 TRBV11-3 TGTGCCAGCAGCGGAAAAGCGGGAACCTACGAGCAGTACTTC CASSGKAGTYEQYF
. TRBJ1-1 . TRBV13 TGTGCCAGCAGCGAGTCCAACACTGAAGCTTTCTTT CASSESNTEAFF
. TRBJ2-2 . TRBV15 TGTGCCACCAGCAGGGGCTGGGTGGCGGGCCAGACCGGGGAGCTGTTTTTT CATSRGWVAGQTGELFF
. TRBJ2-1 TRBD2 TRBV19 TGTGCCAGTAGTGTAGCGGGTAACTCCTACAATGAGCAGTTCTTC CASSVAGNSYNEQFF
. TRBJ1-1 . TRBV19 TGTGCCAGTAGTCTATCGGGGAACACTGAAGCTTTCTTT CASSLSGNTEAFF
. TRBJ2-3 . TRBV6-1 TGTGCCAGCAGTGAACTTGGGGGCGAGGGCACAGATACGCAGTATTTT CASSELGGEGTDTQYF
once TRBJ2-5 TRBD2 TRBV6-5 TGTGCCAGCAGTTCCCCAAGCGGGGACGATCAAGAGACCCAGTACTTC CASSSPSGDDQETQYF
. TRBJ2-7 . TRBV5-1 TGCGCCAGCAGCTTGGTTCCCCAGGCGAGCTCCTACGAGCAGTACTTC CASSLVPQASSYEQYF
. TRBJ2-2 . TRBV14 TGTGCCAGCAGCCAACCCGCGAACACCGGGGAGCTGTTTTTT CASSQPANTGELFF
. TRBJ2-2 . TRBV7-9 TGTGCCAGCAGCTTACAGGGATACACCGGGGAGCTGTTTTTT CASSLQGYTGELFF
. TRBJ1-1 . TRBV27 TGTGCCAGCAGTTTGGGGGGAAACACTGAAGCTTTCTTT CASSLGGNTEAFF
. TRBJ2-4 TRBD2 TRBV4-2 TGTGCCAGCAGCCAAGGAATAAGCGGGGGGGGGTCGTGGGACATTCAGTACTTC CASSQGISGGGSWDIQYF
. TRBJ2-2 . TRBV4-2 TGTGCCAGCAGCCAAGCCCGGACTTACACCGGGGAGCTGTTTTTT CASSQARTYTGELFF
. TRBJ1-1 TRBD1 TRBV11-3 TGTGCCAGCAGCTTCGCGGGGACAGGTTTGATGCACACTGAAGCTTTCTTT CASSFAGTGLMHTEAFF
. TRBJ2-7 . TRBV11-2 TGTGCCAGCAGCTTCGGGGTCTACGAGCAGTACTTC CASSFGVYEQYF
. TRBJ2-2 . TRBV4-3 TGCGCCAGCAGCCAAAATTGGGGGCCTGACACCGGGGAGCTGTTTTTT CASSQNWGPDTGELFF
. TRBJ1-2 . TRBV9 TGTGCCAGCAGCGTGTCAGGAGGGCTCTATGGCTACACCTTC CASSVSGGLYGYTF
. TRBJ2-2 . TRBV18 TGTGCCAGCTCACCTTCCAGGGTAGAGGACACCGGGGAGCTGTTTTTT CASSPSRVEDTGELFF
. TRBJ2-7 . TRBV7-9 TGTGCCAGCAGCTTGGGTCCGGGACTCCCCTACGAGCAGTACTTC CASSLGPGLPYEQYF
. TRBJ1-1 . TRBV5-5 TGTGCCAGCAGCGCGGGGATTGAGATGAACACTGAAGCTTTCTTT CASSAGIEMNTEAFF
. TRBJ2-2 TRBD2 TRBV5-8 TGTGCCAGCAGCTTGTGGGGGGGGTCGAACACCGGGGAGCTGTTTTTT CASSLWGGSNTGELFF
. TRBJ2-7 . TRBV7-8 TGTGCCAGCAGCCTCAGGGCCGGCTACGAGCAGTACTTC CASSLRAGYEQYF
. TRBJ2-5 TRBD1 TRBV25-1 TGTGCCAGCAACTCTCTCAGGGGGATTACCGAGACCCAGTACTTC CASNSLRGITETQYF
. TRBJ2-1 . TRBV19 TGTGCCAGTAGTCCTCTTAGCGTTAATGAGCAGTTCTTC CASSPLSVNEQFF
. TRBJ1-4 TRBD1 TRBV9 TGTGCCAGCAGCGGACAGGGGTCAACTAATGAAAAACTGTTTTTT CASSGQGSTNEKLFF
. TRBJ2-7 TRBD2 TRBV6-5 TGTGCCAGCAGCTTCCGGGGGGGGGTCCAATACGAGCAGTACTTC CASSFRGGVQYEQYF
. TRBJ2-2 TRBD2 TRBV30 TGTGCCTGGAAGTCTAGCGGGAGAGCCGGGGAGCTGTTTTTT CAWKSSGRAGELFF
few TRBJ2-2 . TRBV19 TGTGCCAGTACCTATCGGACCGGGGAGCTGTTTTTT CASTYRTGELFF
. TRBJ2-1 TRBD2 TRBV28 TGTGCCAGCAGCCTAGCGGGAGGTATATATGAGCAGTTCTTC CASSLAGGIYEQFF
. TRBJ2-1 TRBD2 TRBV7-8 TGTGCCAGCAGCTTAGTGGGACTAGGGAATGAGCAGTTCTTC CASSLVGLGNEQFF
. TRBJ1-1 . TRBV4-2 TGTGCCAGCAGCCATGGTGGCGGTGAAGCTTTCTTT CASSHGGGEAFF
. TRBJ1-4 TRBD1 TRBV11-3 TGTGCCAGCAGCTTCCGACAGGGGGAAGAAAAACTGTTTTTT CASSFRQGEEKLFF
. TRBJ1-1 . TRBV7-6 TGTGCCAGCAGCTTAAGTTCACAGGGCCCGAATGAAGCTTTCTTT CASSLSSQGPNEAFF
. TRBJ2-3 TRBD2 TRBV23-1 TGCGCCAGCAGTCAATTAGGGGTTAGCGGGAGTCTTCCTAGCACAGATACGCAGTATTTT CASSQLGVSGSLPSTDTQYF
. TRBJ1-5 . TRBV28 TGTGCCAGCAGTATAGGGGGTGGCCAGCCCCAGCATTTT CASSIGGGQPQHF
. TRBJ1-5 . TRBV5-1 TGCGCCAGCAGCTTATCGGGGGATCAGCCCCAGCATTTT CASSLSGDQPQHF